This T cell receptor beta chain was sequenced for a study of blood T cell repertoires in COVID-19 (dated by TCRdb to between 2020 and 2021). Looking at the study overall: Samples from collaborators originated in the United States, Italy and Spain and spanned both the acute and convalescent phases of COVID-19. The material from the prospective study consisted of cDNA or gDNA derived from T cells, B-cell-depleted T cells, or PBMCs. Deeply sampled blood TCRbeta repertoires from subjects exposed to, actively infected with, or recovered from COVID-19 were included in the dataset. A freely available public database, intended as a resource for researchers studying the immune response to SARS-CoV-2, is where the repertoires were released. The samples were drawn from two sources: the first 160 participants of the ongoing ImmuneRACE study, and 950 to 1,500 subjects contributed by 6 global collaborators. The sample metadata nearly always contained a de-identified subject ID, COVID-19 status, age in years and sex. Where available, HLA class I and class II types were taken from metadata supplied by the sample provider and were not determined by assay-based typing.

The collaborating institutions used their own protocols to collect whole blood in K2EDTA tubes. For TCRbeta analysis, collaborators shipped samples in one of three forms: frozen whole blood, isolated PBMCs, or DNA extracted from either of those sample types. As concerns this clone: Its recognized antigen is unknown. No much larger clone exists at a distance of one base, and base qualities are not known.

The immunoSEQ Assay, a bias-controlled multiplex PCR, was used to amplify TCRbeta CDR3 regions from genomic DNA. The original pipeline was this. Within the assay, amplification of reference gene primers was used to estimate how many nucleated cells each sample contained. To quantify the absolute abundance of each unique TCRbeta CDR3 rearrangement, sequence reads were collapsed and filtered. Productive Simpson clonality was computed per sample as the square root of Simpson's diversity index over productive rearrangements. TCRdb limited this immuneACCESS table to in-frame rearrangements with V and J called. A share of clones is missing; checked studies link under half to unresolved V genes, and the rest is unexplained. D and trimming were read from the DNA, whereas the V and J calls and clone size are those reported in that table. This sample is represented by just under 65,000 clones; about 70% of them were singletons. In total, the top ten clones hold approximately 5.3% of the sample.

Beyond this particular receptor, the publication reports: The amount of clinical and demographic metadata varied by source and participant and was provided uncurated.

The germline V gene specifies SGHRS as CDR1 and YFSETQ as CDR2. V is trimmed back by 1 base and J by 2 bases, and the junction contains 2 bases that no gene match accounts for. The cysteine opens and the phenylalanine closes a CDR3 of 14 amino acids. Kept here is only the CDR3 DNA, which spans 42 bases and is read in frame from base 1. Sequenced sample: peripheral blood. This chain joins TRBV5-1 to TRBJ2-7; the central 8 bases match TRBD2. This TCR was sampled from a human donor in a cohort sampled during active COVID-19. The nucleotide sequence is TGCGCCAGCAGCTTGTCGCGGGGGGCCTACGAGCAGTACTTC. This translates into CASSLSRGAYEQYF.